This T cell receptor (beta chain) was retrieved from a study of identifying expanded T cells in peripheral blood (dated by TCRdb to about 2019). A note on the overall study: Technical replicates were generated by sequencing separate aliquots of the same genomic DNA pool, and four replicates were compared pairwise.

The junction carries 13 bases between V and J, which are trimmed by 1 base and 4 bases respectively. The CDR3, from cysteine to phenylalanine, totals 16 residues. The only DNA kept is the CDR3, 48 bases in frame from the first base. According to the germline V gene, CDR1 reads LGHNA and CDR2 reads YSLEER. The full study reports these points: In all healthy donors, the variance in clone template counts between samples taken two to three weeks apart rose significantly as total template count increased. The binomial model flagged around 1.2 differentially abundant clones between technical replicates, compared with about 16 over approximately two weeks and about 20 over approximately four weeks. Across all healthy-donor time intervals, the beta-binomial model significantly lowered both the number of clones called differentially abundant and the false-positive rate. The authors expected that over much longer intervals, such as months to years, biological variance in healthy repertoires might increase even further.

During the collection period, no immune events, such as infections, were documented for the healthy donors. Healthy-donor blood repertoires served as a training cohort to calibrate time-dependent variance in a beta-binomial model of T-cell clone differential abundance. The training cohort was composed of approximately ten healthy donors, 3 female and 7 male. An age range of about 29 to 65 years, with an average of about 43 years, was recorded for the donors. Obtained from a commercial supplier, whole blood was collected from each healthy donor at three time points set two to three weeks apart. For immunosequencing, genomic DNA was extracted from whole blood that had not been sorted. Regarding this clone: Its target antigen remains unknown. The input lacks base qualities; no much larger clone sits a single base away.

TCRbeta CDR3 regions were profiled by bias-controlled multiplex PCR amplification of genomic DNA with the immunoSEQ Assay. Processing in the source paper ran as follows. The absolute abundance of each unique TCRbeta CDR3 region was quantified after sequences were collapsed and filtered. Differential abundance was tested with two models: a binomial (Fisher-equivalent) model and a beta-binomial model that adds time-dependent variance fitted from healthy donors. Clones with fewer than 5 combined templates were removed, and differential abundance was called for clones with a Benjamini-Hochberg FDR below 0.01. Using the form v = (b*log(k)+a)^2, the beta-binomial variance was modeled as a function of the total template count across the two samples. TCRdb obtained this table from immuneACCESS and retained in-frame rearrangements with V and J assigned. These tables miss some clones; where compared with another copy, unresolved V genes account for less than half of the shortfall, and the remainder is unexplained. V, J and clone size are taken as reported in that table, and D and trimming were inferred from the DNA itself. Across this sample there are some 78,000 clones, with around four fifths seen only once. The ten largest clones capture 18% of the sample.

Sequenced material: blood. This receptor was identified in a person aged 18 to 75 in good health. The chain employs TRBV4-3 and TRBJ2-2; a tentative D match to TRBD2 spans 6 bases. The CDR3 in this case is CASSQGAVGGTGELFF. Here is the DNA: TGCGCCAGCAGCCAAGGGGCGGTGGGGGGCACCGGGGAGCTGTTTTTT.